The T cell receptor beta chain described here comes from a study of PD-1 blockade in classical Hodgkin lymphoma. With respect to this clone: What it binds is unknown.

General observations from the study: Relapsed/refractory patients reportedly had the lowest baseline TCR diversity, below newly diagnosed patients, who were below healthy donors. Similar baseline diversity was found in complete responders and newly diagnosed patients.

Generated by immunoSEQ multiplex PCR, the TCRdb table keeps only in-frame clones and is missing some. The table records more than 90,000 clones, more than 80% of them present only once. The CDR3 extends over 15 amino acids. V lost 0 bases to trimming and J lost 5 bases; unmatched junction nucleotides: 6. Germline V lookup: CDR1 SGDLS, CDR2 YYNGEE. Every patient was affected by relapse after autologous stem cell transplantation, while exposure to brentuximab vedotin was not uniform. The genes are TRBV9 and TRBJ2-5, with 8 positions matching TRBD2. This TCR derives from a human donor with classical Hodgkin lymphoma. Specimen: peripheral blood mononuclear cells (PBMCs), collected before the second cycle of nivolumab. The CDR3 here is CASSVAASGLETQYF. The DNA of the CDR3 is TGTGCCAGCAGCGTAGCGGCTAGCGGGTTGGAGACCCAGTACTTC.